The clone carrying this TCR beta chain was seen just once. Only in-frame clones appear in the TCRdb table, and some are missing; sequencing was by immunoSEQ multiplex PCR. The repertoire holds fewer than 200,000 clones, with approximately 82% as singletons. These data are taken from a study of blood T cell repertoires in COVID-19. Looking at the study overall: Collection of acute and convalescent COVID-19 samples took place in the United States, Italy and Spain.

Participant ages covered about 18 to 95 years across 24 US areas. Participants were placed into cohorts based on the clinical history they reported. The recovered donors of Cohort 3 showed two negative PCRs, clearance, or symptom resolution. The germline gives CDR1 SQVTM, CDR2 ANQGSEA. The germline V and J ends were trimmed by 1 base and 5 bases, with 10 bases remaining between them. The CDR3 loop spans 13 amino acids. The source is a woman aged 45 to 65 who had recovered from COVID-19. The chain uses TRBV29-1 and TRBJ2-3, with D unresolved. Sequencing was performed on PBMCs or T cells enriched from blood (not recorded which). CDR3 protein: CSVEGQNVDTQYF. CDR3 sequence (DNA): TGCAGCGTTGAAGGGCAGAATGTAGATACGCAGTATTTT.